The T cell receptor (beta chain) described here comes from a study of cytomegalovirus exposure and HLA in healthy donors. This CDR3 is built from 16 residues. CDR1 is MDHEN, CDR2 SYDVKM, per germline. V shed 6 bases and J shed 2 bases, with 17 bases lying between them. Primers: 60 Vbeta forward and 13 Jbeta reverse. Some clones are missing from TCRdb's copy, which holds only in-frame ones; the method was immunoSEQ multiplex PCR. This table lists over 100,000 clones. This chain uses TRBV28 with TRBJ1-5; tentative D call: TRBD1 (5 bases). This clonotype was sampled from a man aged 25 to 40 in good health and CMV-seronegative. Material: PBMCs. CDR3 loop: CASSLASRAGNQPQHF. The DNA for the CDR3 is TGTGCCAGCAGCCTCGCGTCCAGGGCCGGCAATCAGCCCCAGCATTTT. The whole variable domain, remainder taken from reference TRBV28 and TRBJ1-5, is DVKVTQSSRYLVKRTGEKVFLECVQDMDHENMFWYRQDPGLGLRLIYFSYDVKMKEKGDIPEGYSVSREKKERFSLILESASTNQTSMYLCASSLASRAGNQPQHFGDGTRLSIL.